This is a list of T cell receptor beta chains from one sample in a study of cytomegalovirus exposure and HLA in healthy donors. The protocol was immunoSEQ multiplex PCR, while the TCRdb copy is restricted to in-frame clones and leaves out a portion. The data show about 130,000 clones, about 80% seen once. What was sequenced was PBMCs. The receptors come from a human donor in good health. CDR3s include the opening cysteine and the closing phenylalanine or tryptophan. A D gene is named only where the DNA matches it firmly. Expanded clones are given a class, and other clones once, few, many or no size at all.

j_gene: TRBJ2-3; abundance: NA; d_gene: TRBD1; v_gene: TRBV6-1; CDR3nt: TGTGCCAGCGGCGGACAGGGAGGCACAGATACGCAGTATTTT; CDR3aa: CASGGQGGTDTQYF
j_gene: TRBJ2-1; abundance: NA; d_gene: NA; v_gene: TRBV7-2; CDR3nt: TGTGCCAGCAGTTATGAGGACAGTTACAATGAGCAGTTCTTC; CDR3aa: CASSYEDSYNEQFF
j_gene: TRBJ2-3; abundance: NA; d_gene: TRBD2; v_gene: TRBV27; CDR3nt: TGTGCCAGCAGTATCCGACTAGCGGGGAACACAGATACGCAGTATTTT; CDR3aa: CASSIRLAGNTDTQYF
j_gene: TRBJ1-5; abundance: NA; d_gene: TRBD1; v_gene: TRBV6-5; CDR3nt: TGTGCCAGCAGTTCGACAGGGGGCAATCAGCCCCAGCATTTT; CDR3aa: CASSSTGGNQPQHF
j_gene: TRBJ1-4; abundance: few; d_gene: TRBD1; v_gene: TRBV9; CDR3nt: TGTGCCAGCAGCGTGGGACAGGCGGAAAAACTGTTTTTT; CDR3aa: CASSVGQAEKLFF
j_gene: TRBJ2-7; abundance: NA; d_gene: TRBD2; v_gene: TRBV7-8; CDR3nt: TGTGCCAGCAGCGGACGGACCAGGGCGGGGGGTACTTCCTACGAGCAGTACTTC; CDR3aa: CASSGRTRAGGTSYEQYF
j_gene: TRBJ1-5; abundance: NA; d_gene: NA; v_gene: TRBV7-8; CDR3nt: TGTGCCAGCAGCGGACAGCAAGACTATAGCAATCAGCCCCAGCATTTT; CDR3aa: CASSGQQDYSNQPQHF
j_gene: TRBJ1-6; abundance: NA; d_gene: NA; v_gene: TRBV15; CDR3nt: TGTGCCACCAGCAGAGATCTATCCCCAACAGTGGATTCACCCCTCCACTTT; CDR3aa: CATSRDLSPTVDSPLHF
j_gene: TRBJ2-1; abundance: NA; d_gene: TRBD1; v_gene: TRBV5-4; CDR3nt: TGTGCCAGCAGCCAAGACAGGGGCACCTACAATGAGCAGTTCTTC; CDR3aa: CASSQDRGTYNEQFF
j_gene: TRBJ1-3; abundance: NA; d_gene: NA; v_gene: TRBV9; CDR3nt: TGTGCCAGCAGCGTACGGGGCTCTGGAAACACCATATATTTT; CDR3aa: CASSVRGSGNTIYF
j_gene: TRBJ2-1; abundance: NA; d_gene: TRBD1; v_gene: TRBV7-2; CDR3nt: TGTGCCAGCAGCTCCAGGACAGGGACCTACAATGAGCAGTTCTTC; CDR3aa: CASSSRTGTYNEQFF
j_gene: TRBJ2-3; abundance: NA; d_gene: TRBD2; v_gene: TRBV9; CDR3nt: TGTGCCAGCAGCGCAGGGACTAGCGGGGGCCTTAGGACAGATACGCAGTATTTT; CDR3aa: CASSAGTSGGLRTDTQYF
j_gene: TRBJ2-7; abundance: NA; d_gene: NA; v_gene: TRBV7-2; CDR3nt: TGTGCCAGCAGCTTAGCTGGGGGCAGCTACGAGCAGTACTTC; CDR3aa: CASSLAGGSYEQYF
j_gene: TRBJ1-4; abundance: NA; d_gene: NA; v_gene: TRBV7-9; CDR3nt: TGTGCCAGCAGCTTTGTGAGAGAGGTTGAAAAACTGTTTTTT; CDR3aa: CASSFVREVEKLFF
j_gene: TRBJ1-1; abundance: NA; d_gene: NA; v_gene: TRBV28; CDR3nt: TGTGCCAGCACGGGTCGGAGCACTGAAGCTTTCTTT; CDR3aa: CASTGRSTEAFF